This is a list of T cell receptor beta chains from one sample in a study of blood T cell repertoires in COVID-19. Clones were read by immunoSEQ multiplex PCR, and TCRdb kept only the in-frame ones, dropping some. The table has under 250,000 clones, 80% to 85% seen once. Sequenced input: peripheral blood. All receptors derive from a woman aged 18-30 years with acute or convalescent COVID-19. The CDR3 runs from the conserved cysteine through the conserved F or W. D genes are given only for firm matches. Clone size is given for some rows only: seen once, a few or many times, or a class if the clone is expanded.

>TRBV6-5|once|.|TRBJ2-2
TGTGCCAGCAGTTACTCCCTCGAGGGGGAGCTGTTTTTT
CASSYSLEGELFF
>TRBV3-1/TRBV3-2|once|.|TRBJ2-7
TGTGCCAGCAGCCATGGGCGGGGCACCTACGAGCAGTACTTC
CASSHGRGTYEQYF
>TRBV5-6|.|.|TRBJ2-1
TGTGCCAGCAGCTTGGGGCAGGGAATTGATGAGCAGTTCTTC
CASSLGQGIDEQFF
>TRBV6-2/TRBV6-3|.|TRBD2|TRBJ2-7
TGTGCCAGCAGTCTTAGCGGGAGGCAATACGAGCAGTACTTC
CASSLSGRQYEQYF
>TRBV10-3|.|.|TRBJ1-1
TGTGCCATCAGCGGGGGGCGATTATACCCTGAAGCTTTCTTT
CAISGGRLYPEAFF
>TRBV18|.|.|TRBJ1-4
TGTGCCAGCTCACCAGTGGGAGCAACTAATGAAAAACTGTTTTTT
CASSPVGATNEKLFF
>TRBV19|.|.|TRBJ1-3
TGTGCCAGTAGAGTGGGGCGGTCCTCTGGAAACACCATATATTTT
CASRVGRSSGNTIYF
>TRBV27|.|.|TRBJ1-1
TGTGCCAGCAGCTACACGGGGGTTGACACTGAAGCTTTCTTT
CASSYTGVDTEAFF
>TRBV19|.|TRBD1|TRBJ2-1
TGTGCCAGTAGTATGGGACAGGGGAATGAGCAGTTCTTC
CASSMGQGNEQFF
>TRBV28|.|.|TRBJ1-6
TGTGCCAGCACAACAGGGAGCTCCTATAATTCACCCCTCCACTTT
CASTTGSSYNSPLHF
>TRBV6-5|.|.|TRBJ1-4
TGTGCCAGCGCAACAGGAGCAACTAATGAAAAACTGTTTTTT
CASATGATNEKLFF
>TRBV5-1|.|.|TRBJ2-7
TGCGCCAGCAGCTGTGGCCAGGGTCTGTGCGAGCAGTACTTC
CASSCGQGLCEQYF
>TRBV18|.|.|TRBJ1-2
TGTGCCAGCTCACCGGTTCAGGGTTTGGCTAACTATGGCTACACCTTC
CASSPVQGLANYGYTF
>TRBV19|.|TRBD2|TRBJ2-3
TGTGCCAGTAGTATTACTAGCGGAAGCACAGATACGCAGTATTTT
CASSITSGSTDTQYF
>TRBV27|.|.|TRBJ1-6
TGTGCCAGCAGTTTGAGTAATTCACCCCTCCACTTT
CASSLSNSPLHF
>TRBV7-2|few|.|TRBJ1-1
TGTGCCAGCAGCGGGGCAGTCGGGACTGAAGCTTTCTTT
CASSGAVGTEAFF
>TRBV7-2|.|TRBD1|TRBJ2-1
TGTGCCAGCAGCACCAGACAGGGAATTGGACACAATGAGCAGTTCTTC
CASSTRQGIGHNEQFF
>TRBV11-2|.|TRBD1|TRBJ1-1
TGTGCCAGCAGCTTCGGGCCCCCCCGGACAGGGGTAAGGACTGAAGCTTTCTTT
CASSFGPPRTGVRTEAFF
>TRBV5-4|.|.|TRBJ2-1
TGTGCCAGCAGCTTGTGGGGATTACTAGACAATGAGCAGTTCTTC
CASSLWGLLDNEQFF
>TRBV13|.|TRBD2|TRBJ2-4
TGTGCCAGCAGCCCGGGACTAGCAGGAAACATTCAGTACTTC
CASSPGLAGNIQYF
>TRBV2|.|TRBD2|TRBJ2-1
TGTGCCAGCAGTGAATACTCTAGCGGGAGCTCCTACAATGAGCAGTTCTTC
CASSEYSSGSSYNEQFF
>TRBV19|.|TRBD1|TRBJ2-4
TGTGCCAGTAGCCCCCGGACAGGGTGGAGCAAAAACATTCAGTACTTC
CASSPRTGWSKNIQYF
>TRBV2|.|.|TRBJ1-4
TGTGCCAGCAGCAGGGTGGGCACTAATGAAAAACTGTTTTTT
CASSRVGTNEKLFF
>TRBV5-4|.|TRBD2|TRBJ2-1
TGTGCCAGCAGCCCGGAGGCGGGAGTCTCCTACAATGAGCAGTTCTTC
CASSPEAGVSYNEQFF
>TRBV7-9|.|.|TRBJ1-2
TGTGCCAGCACCACAGGGTTTTCGGACTATGGCTACACCTTC
CASTTGFSDYGYTF
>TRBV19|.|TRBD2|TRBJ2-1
TGTGCCAGTAATACACCGGGACTAGCGGATGAGCAGTTCTTC
CASNTPGLADEQFF
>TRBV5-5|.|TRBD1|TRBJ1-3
TGTGCCAGCAGCTCACGACAGGGTTCTGGAAACACCATATATTTT
CASSSRQGSGNTIYF
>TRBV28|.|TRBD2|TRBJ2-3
TGTGCCAGCAACTCTGGACTAGCGGGAGGGCAAGATACGCAGTATTTT
CASNSGLAGGQDTQYF
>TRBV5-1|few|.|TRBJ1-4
TGCGCCAGCAGCCAAGGGAGGGGGACTAATGAAAAACTGTTTTTT
CASSQGRGTNEKLFF
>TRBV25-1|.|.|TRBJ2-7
TGTGCCAGCAGTGTCCGGACTAAGAGCTCCTACGAGCAGTACTTC
CASSVRTKSSYEQYF
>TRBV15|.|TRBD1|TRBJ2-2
TGTGCCACCAGCAGAACGACAGGGGGCACCGGGGAGCTGTTTTTT
CATSRTTGGTGELFF
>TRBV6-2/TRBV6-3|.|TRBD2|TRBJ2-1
TGTGCCAGCAGTTACGGAGGGGGCGGGAGGGCCCGTGAGCAGTTCTTC
CASSYGGGGRAREQFF
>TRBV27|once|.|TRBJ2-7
TGTGCCACCGCACTCCCCGACACCCCAGCCCCGGCAGTTTTCTACGAGCAGTACTTC
CATALPDTPAPAVFYEQYF
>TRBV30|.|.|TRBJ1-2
TGTGCCTGGAAATCCCAGGCCGGAGGCTACACCTTC
CAWKSQAGGYTF
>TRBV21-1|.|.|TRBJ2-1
TGTGCCAGCACAATACAGAACTCCTACAATGAGCAGTTCTTC
CASTIQNSYNEQFF
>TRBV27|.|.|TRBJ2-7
TGTGCCAGCAGTTATGGGAGGACCTACGAGCAGTACTTC
CASSYGRTYEQYF
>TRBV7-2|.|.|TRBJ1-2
TGTGCCAGCAGCTTAGTACGTACAGCCAGCTATGGCTACACCTTC
CASSLVRTASYGYTF
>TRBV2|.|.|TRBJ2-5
TGTGCCAGCAGTGAACCCCTCAGACAAGAGACCCAGTACTTC
CASSEPLRQETQYF
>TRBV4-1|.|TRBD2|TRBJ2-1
TGCGCCAGCAGCCAAGATTGGAATAGCGGGAGTAGATGGACAAGGTTCTTC
CASSQDWNSGSRWTRFF
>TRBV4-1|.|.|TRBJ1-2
TGCGCCAGCAGCCAAGATCAGGCAGGGAATCCCTATGGCTACACCTTC
CASSQDQAGNPYGYTF
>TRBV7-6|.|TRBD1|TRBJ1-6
TGTGCCAGCAGCCCCCAGCCCGGGACAGGAATCTATAATTCACCCCTCCACTTT
CASSPQPGTGIYNSPLHF
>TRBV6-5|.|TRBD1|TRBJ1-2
TGTGCCAGCAGTTACAGACAGGGTGCCTATGGCTACACCTTC
CASSYRQGAYGYTF
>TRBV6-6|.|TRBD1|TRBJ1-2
TGTGCCAGCAGCATTCCAGGGGCAGGGGGAGACTATGGCTACACCTTC
CASSIPGAGGDYGYTF
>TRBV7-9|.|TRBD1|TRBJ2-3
TGTGCCAGCAGCTCGACAGGGCCTAGCACAGATACGCAGTATTTT
CASSSTGPSTDTQYF
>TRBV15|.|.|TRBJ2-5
TGTGCCACCAGCACGACCCCGGGACTCCAGGACTTC
CATSTTPGLQDF
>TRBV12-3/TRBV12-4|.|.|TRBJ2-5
TGTGCCAGCAGTTTGCTGACAGATTCGGCCCAGTACTTC
CASSLLTDSAQYF
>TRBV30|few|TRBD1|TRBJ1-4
TGTGCCTGGAGTGACCCCCGACGGACAGGGATAAATGAAAAACTGTTTTTT
CAWSDPRRTGINEKLFF
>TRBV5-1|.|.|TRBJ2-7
TGCGCCAGCAGCTGGGACAAGCGTCCTACCGGGCAGTACTTC
CASSWDKRPTGQYF
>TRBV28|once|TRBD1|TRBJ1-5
TGTGCCAGCAGTTTATCGTATTTGGGGACAGGGTTAAGGTATAGCAATCAGCCCCAGCATTTT
CASSLSYLGTGLRYSNQPQHF
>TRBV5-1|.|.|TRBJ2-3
TGCGCCAGCAGCTTGGAGCTGCTCACAGATACGCAGTATTTT
CASSLELLTDTQYF
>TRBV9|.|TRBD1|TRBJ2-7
TGTGCCAGCAGCGTAGAATGGACAGGGTTCGACGAGCAGTACTTC
CASSVEWTGFDEQYF
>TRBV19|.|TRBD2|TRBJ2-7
TGTGCCAGTAGTATAGCGGGAGGGAGGCAGGAGCAGTACTTC
CASSIAGGRQEQYF